A selection of T cell receptor beta chains follows, all from one sample in a study of Graves' ophthalmopathy and Graves' hyperthyroidism. Each CDR3 protein is one row after TCRdb ran MiXCR on the multiplex PCR reads. The top ten clones hold approximately 46% of a sample with about 740,000 distinct CDR3 sequences, roughly 41% of them seen once. The source material was peripheral blood. The receptors shown here come from an adult man with Graves' ophthalmopathy. The CDR3 runs from the conserved cysteine through the conserved F or W. A D gene is named only where the DNA matches it firmly. Size is stated for part of the rows, as once, few or many counts, or as a class when the clone is expanded.

cdr3_nt cdr3_aa d_call j_call v_call clone_size
TGTGCCAGCAGCCTGACCGGAGGGGGTCATGAAAAACTGTTTTTT CASSLTGGGHEKLFF . TRBJ1-4 TRBV25-1 .
TGTGCCAGCAGACAAGCCGGGGGAGACAGGCGATATGGCTGCACCTTC CASRQAGGDRRYGCTF . TRBJ1-2 TRBV5-4 few
TGTGCCGCCAGGGGGACGGCACAATCACCCCTCCACTTT CAARGTAQSPLHF TRBD1 TRBJ1-6 TRBV10-3 once
TGTGCCACCAGCGGGCCTGTAGGACTTACGAATGAAAAACTGTTTTTT CATSGPVGLTNEKLFF . TRBJ1-4 TRBV15 many
TGTGCCAGCGGACAGGGGGCAGGATACTACTACGAGCAGTACTTC CASGQGAGYYYEQYF TRBD1 TRBJ2-7 TRBV6-1 .
TGTGCCAGCACCCTAGGGACAGAAAACACTGAAGCTTTCTTT CASTLGTENTEAFF TRBD1 TRBJ1-1 TRBV5-1 few
TGCAGCGTTAGTATCGAGAGGGACAGGGAGACCCAGTACTTC CSVSIERDRETQYF TRBD1 TRBJ2-5 TRBV29-1 .
TGTGCCAGCAGGGAGACAGGGCCGGAGAGAAACATCATATATTTT CASRETGPERNIIYF TRBD1 TRBJ1-3 TRBV7-2 .
TGTGCCAGTAGTTCAACAGGGGCGAGTGGCTACACCTTC CASSSTGASGYTF TRBD1 TRBJ1-2 TRBV19 .
TGCAGCGTTGCTGGGTGGAGACAGCCATATGGCTACACCTTC CSVAGWRQPYGYTF . TRBJ1-2 TRBV29-1 .
TGCAGTGCTAGAGATTATCAGGGTTTTTACGAGCAGTACTTC CSARDYQGFYEQYF . TRBJ2-7 TRBV20-1 .
TGTGCCAGCAGACAAGAACAGGGTACCTATGGCTACACCTTC CASRQEQGTYGYTF . TRBJ1-2 TRBV10-3 .
TGTGCCAGCAGTTCTCAAGGTGACGGAGCTTTCTTT CASSSQGDGAFF . TRBJ1-1 TRBV6-6 many
TGTGCCAGCAGCCCGGGACGGGCAAGGGGCTACACCTTC CASSPGRARGYTF . TRBJ1-2 TRBV7-2 many
TGTGCCAGCAGCTTAACGCGGGGGGAGAGTGGGCAGCCCCAGCATTTT CASSLTRGESGQPQHF . TRBJ1-5 TRBV7-9 .
TGTGCCAGCAGCTCGCCAGGGGATGGAAACACCATATATTTT CASSSPGDGNTIYF . TRBJ1-3 TRBV7-9 many
TGTGCCACAGTCGGGTCCTACGAGCAGTACTTC CATVGSYEQYF . TRBJ2-7 TRBV7-9 few
TGTGCCAGCAGCTTAATAGCCGGGTCCTACCCAGAGACCCAGTACTTC CASSLIAGSYPETQYF . TRBJ2-5 TRBV7-9 .
TGTGCCAGCAGCGTATGGACAGGGGACGGGGAGACCCAGTACTTC CASSVWTGDGETQYF TRBD1 TRBJ2-5 TRBV9 many
TGCAGTGCGTCCCCCGCGGGTTTACAAGAGACCCAGTACTTC CSASPAGLQETQYF . TRBJ2-5 TRBV20-1 few
TGCAGTGCTCCCCTTCCCGATGGACAGGGAGCCTATGGCTACACCTTC CSAPLPDGQGAYGYTF TRBD1 TRBJ1-2 TRBV20-1 many
TGCAGTGCTAGATCGGTAAACCAAGAGACCCAGTACTTC CSARSVNQETQYF . TRBJ2-5 TRBV20-1 few
TGTGCCAGCAGCTTAGCGCCGACAGGGGTTGATCAGCCCCAGCATTTT CASSLAPTGVDQPQHF TRBD1 TRBJ1-5 TRBV7-2 .
TGTGCCAGCAGCCGGGACACTGTCAGGGAAAAACTGTTTTTT CASSRDTVREKLFF . TRBJ1-4 TRBV6-6 few
TGTGCCAGCAGCTTCGCAGGGGGCGACTCTGGGGCCAACGTCCTGACTTTC CASSFAGGDSGANVLTF TRBD1 TRBJ2-6 TRBV7-9 .
TGTGCCAGCAGTTTGGTTGCTAATTCACCCCTCCACTTT CASSLVANSPLHF . TRBJ1-6 TRBV12-3/TRBV12-4 many
TGTGCCAGCAATTGGGGTTTCGGCACTGAAGCTTTCTTT CASNWGFGTEAFF . TRBJ1-1 TRBV7-2 many
TGTGCCTGGGGCTACCCCGGGGGGAACGAGCAGTACTTC CAWGYPGGNEQYF TRBD2 TRBJ2-7 TRBV29-1 .
TGCAGTGCTCAGGGCGCGGGGGAGAATGAAAAACTGTTTTTT CSAQGAGENEKLFF . TRBJ1-4 TRBV20-1 .
TGTGCCTGCGGGTCCTATTCCTACGAGCAGTACTTC CACGSYSYEQYF . TRBJ2-7 TRBV2 many
TGTGCCAGCAGCCCCCAACGGGACAGTTACGAGCAGTACTTC CASSPQRDSYEQYF TRBD1 TRBJ2-7 TRBV7-2 few
TGTGCCAGCAGCTTATTCCCGGGGGTCTATGGCTACACCTTC CASSLFPGVYGYTF . TRBJ1-2 TRBV11-3 .
TGTGCCAGCAGTTACTCACCAGGGCTACGGGGCTACACCTTC CASSYSPGLRGYTF . TRBJ1-2 TRBV6-5 .
TGTGCCAGCACCCGGGGGGACAGGGAAGCTTTCTTT CASTRGDREAFF TRBD1 TRBJ1-1 TRBV10-3 few
TGCAGTGCTGTCCAGCGGGGGACAGGGGGCGACTATGGCTACACCTTC CSAVQRGTGGDYGYTF TRBD1 TRBJ1-2 TRBV20-1 .
TGCGCCAGCAGCCATAGGAAATTCAGGGGGCAAACCGGGGAGCTGTTTTTT CASSHRKFRGQTGELFF TRBD1 TRBJ2-2 TRBV4-1 .
TGTGCCAGCAGCCGAAAGACGGACTATAATTCACCCCTCCACTTT CASSRKTDYNSPLHF . TRBJ1-6 TRBV7-9 .
TGTGCCACCGCGGGACAGAGCTCCTATAGCAATCAGCCCCAGCATTTT CATAGQSSYSNQPQHF TRBD1 TRBJ1-5 TRBV19 .
TGTGCCAGCAGCGTACAGGGAGCCAGCGGCGAGCAGTACTTC CASSVQGASGEQYF . TRBJ2-7 TRBV9 many
TGTGCCAGCAGCTCGGGACAGTACGAAAAACTGTTTTTT CASSSGQYEKLFF TRBD1 TRBJ1-4 TRBV7-9 few
TGTGCCAGCAGTTTATGGGGACGCGAGCAGTACTTC CASSLWGREQYF . TRBJ2-7 TRBV12-3/TRBV12-4 many
TGTGCCAGCAGTTCGTACCGGACGGTGAACGAGCCCCAGCATTTT CASSSYRTVNEPQHF . TRBJ1-5 TRBV12-3/TRBV12-4 few
TGCAGTGCTAGATCGGGGGTTGGGGTCACGAACACTGAAGCTTTCTTT CSARSGVGVTNTEAFF . TRBJ1-1 TRBV20-1 few
TGTGCCAGTACCACTCGGTTCGGGACAGGGTTATCTGGGGCCAACGTCCTGACTTTC CASTTRFGTGLSGANVLTF TRBD1 TRBJ2-6 TRBV19 .
TGTGCCAGCAGCTTAGAAGGCAGGGACTGGGCAGATACGCAGTATTTT CASSLEGRDWADTQYF . TRBJ2-3 TRBV11-2 .
TGTGCCAGCAGCGGAGACCGGGACTTCTATGGCTACACCTTC CASSGDRDFYGYTF . TRBJ1-2 TRBV12-3/TRBV12-4 many
TGTGCCATCAGTGACCGGAGGGCGGGCTATGGCTACACCTTC CAISDRRAGYGYTF . TRBJ1-2 TRBV10-3 many
TGTGCCAGCAGTGGGGGGGGGGCACGCTCTGGGGCCAACGTCCTGACTTTC CASSGGGARSGANVLTF . TRBJ2-6 TRBV25-1 .
TGCAGCGTCCCGTTTGGGGGGGCAGAGACCCAGTACTTC CSVPFGGAETQYF . TRBJ2-5 TRBV29-1 many
TGTGCCAGCAGCTTATCCAGTATCGGGCGGGGACTAGCCTACGAGCAGTACTTC CASSLSSIGRGLAYEQYF TRBD2 TRBJ2-7 TRBV11-2 .
TGTGCCAGCAGCTTAGAACCCCCTTGGGCAACGAATACCCAAGAGACCCAGTACTTC CASSLEPPWATNTQETQYF . TRBJ2-5 TRBV7-2 few
TGTGCCAGCAGTTACGTACCGGGGAACACTGAAGCTTTCTTT CASSYVPGNTEAFF . TRBJ1-1 TRBV10-3 .
TGCGCCAGCAGCCAAGAATGGTCTCGAACCTACGAGCAGTACTTC CASSQEWSRTYEQYF . TRBJ2-7 TRBV7-2 .
TGCAGTGCCGGAGGGCTAGCGGGGGGTGAGGGCACAGATACGCAGTATTTT CSAGGLAGGEGTDTQYF TRBD2 TRBJ2-3 TRBV20-1 few
TGCGCCAGCAGCGAGGACAGGGGCTCTGGAAACACCATATATTTT CASSEDRGSGNTIYF TRBD1 TRBJ1-3 TRBV10-2 many
TGTGCCAGCAGTGTGACAGGCGCGGGCTATGGCTACACCTTC CASSVTGAGYGYTF . TRBJ1-2 TRBV25-1 few
TGTGCCAGCTCACCCGGTGATGAAGCTTTCTTT CASSPGDEAFF . TRBJ1-1 TRBV18 few
TGTGCCAGCAGCTTTTTCTCCATTAACTATGGCTACACCTTC CASSFFSINYGYTF . TRBJ1-2 TRBV7-8 many
TGTGCCAGCAGCAAGGGACTAGCGGGTCCGGCCCAGTACTTC CASSKGLAGPAQYF TRBD2 TRBJ2-5 TRBV7-8 many